The present entry profiles one TCR beta chain with its context. Its antigen is not identified. A read error is possible here, since a much larger clone lies one base away. This specimen comes from a study of regulatory T cells in long-lasting Graves disease. Turning to the study itself: By definition, persistent Graves' disease involved antithyroid drugs for over 5 years alongside positive TSH receptor antibodies.

Time point in this sample: persistent/refractory GD, antithyroid drugs over 5 years with positive TRAb. The TCR library was made from RNA that had been extracted from PBMCs in TRIzol. Graves' disease was diagnosed by American Thyroid Association guidelines. The V gene lost 6 bases and the J gene lost 0 bases, with 6 bases spanning the gap. This CDR3 comprises 13 residues. The germline gives CDR1 SGDLS, CDR2 YYNGEE. The TCR beta library used iRepertoire HTBI primers with Arm-PCR amplification of CDR3. MiXCR, applied by TCRdb to the multiplex PCR reads, yields one record per CDR3 protein. The sample carries hundreds of thousands of distinct CDR3 sequences, about 32% recorded once. Study outcomes and limitations: With approximately 2,800 shared public clonotypes, persistent patients exceeded new patients, who shared approximately 880.

The source of this sequence is a female donor with Graves disease. The rearrangement links TRBV9 to TRBJ2-2; D not certain. Sequencing used peripheral blood mononuclear cells (PBMCs), obtained when the disease was refractory, from a patient treated with antithyroid drugs. The CDR3 reads CASKGPNTGELFF. The CDR3 DNA follows: TGTGCCAGCAAGGGTCCGAACACCGGGGAGCTGTTTTTT.